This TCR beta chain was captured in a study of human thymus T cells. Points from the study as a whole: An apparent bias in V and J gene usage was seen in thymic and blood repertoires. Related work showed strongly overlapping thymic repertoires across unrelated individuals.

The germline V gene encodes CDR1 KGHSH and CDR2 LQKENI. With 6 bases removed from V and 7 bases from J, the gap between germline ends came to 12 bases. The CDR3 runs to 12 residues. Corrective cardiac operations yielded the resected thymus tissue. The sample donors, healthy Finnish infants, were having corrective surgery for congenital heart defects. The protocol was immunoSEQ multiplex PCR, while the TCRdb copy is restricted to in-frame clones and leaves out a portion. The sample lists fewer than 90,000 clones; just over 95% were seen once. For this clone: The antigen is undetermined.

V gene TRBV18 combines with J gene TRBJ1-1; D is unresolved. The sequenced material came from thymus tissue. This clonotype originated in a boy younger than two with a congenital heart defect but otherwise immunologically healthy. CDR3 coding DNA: TGTGCCAGCTCCCCCAGACCCGTTGAAGCTTTCTTT. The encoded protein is CASSPRPVEAFF.